Described below is a single TCR beta chain sequence and its context. The sample holds a few counts of this clone. This receptor's antigen is unknown. The input lacks base qualities; no much larger clone sits a single base away. The sample originates from a study of blood T cell repertoires in COVID-19 (dated by TCRdb to about 2020). The study in broad terms: Samples from collaborators originated in the United States, Italy and Spain and spanned both the acute and convalescent phases of COVID-19. The repertoires were released in a freely available public database intended as a resource for research on the immune response to SARS-CoV-2. Deeply sampled blood TCRbeta repertoires from subjects exposed to, actively infected with, or recovered from COVID-19 were included in the dataset. Sample metadata almost always included a de-identified subject ID, COVID-19 status, age in years and sex. Where available, HLA class I and class II types were taken from metadata supplied by the sample provider and were not determined by assay-based typing. The prospective study material was composed of cDNA or gDNA derived from T cells, B-cell-depleted T cells, or PBMCs. The samples were drawn from two sources: the first 160 participants of the ongoing ImmuneRACE study, and 1,000 to 1,500 subjects contributed by 6 global collaborators. General conclusions and limits of the study: Clinical and demographic metadata were provided uncurated, with the amount varying by source and participant.

The V end loses 6 bases and the J end loses 7 bases, and a stretch of 22 bases separates them. The CDR3 contains 15 residues, cysteine and phenylalanine counted. The kept DNA is CDR3 alone, 45 bases in frame from the first base. The germline V gene (reference sequence) yields LNHDA for CDR1 and SQIVND for CDR2. Participants in the prospective study were enrolled through a virtual design, were aged roughly 18 to 100 years, and lived in 24 United States geographic areas. Cohort assignment in the prospective study relied on participant-reported clinical history from a screening survey and a study questionnaire. Recovered participants in ImmuneRACE Cohort 3 were defined by two consecutive negative NP/OP PCR tests, clearance by a healthcare professional, or resolution of symptoms. Each participant in the prospective study had whole blood, serum and a nasopharyngeal or oropharyngeal swab collected by mobile phlebotomists. Additional blood draws and questionnaires over an approximately 2-month period could optionally be provided by prospective study participants. Before DNA extraction, prospective study blood samples were shipped either frozen or at room temperature.

TCRbeta CDR3 regions were amplified from genomic DNA by means of the immunoSEQ Assay, a bias-controlled multiplex PCR. The study's own analysis went as follows. Within the assay, amplification of reference gene primers was used to estimate how many nucleated cells each sample contained. To quantify the absolute abundance of each unique TCRbeta CDR3 rearrangement, sequence reads were collapsed and filtered. Productive Simpson clonality was computed per sample as the square root of Simpson's diversity index over productive rearrangements. TCRdb obtained this table from immuneACCESS and retained in-frame rearrangements with V and J assigned. These tables miss some clones; where compared with another copy, unresolved V genes account for less than half of the shortfall, and the remainder is unexplained. That table supplies the V and J calls and clone size; D and trimming were determined from the DNA. The sample data list more than 150,000 clones, and 87% of these were observed just once. The ten biggest clones cover roughly 7% of the sample.

Input material: PBMCs or T cells enriched from blood (not recorded which). The receptor was derived from a woman between 45 and 60 years old who had recovered from COVID-19. The sequence is built from TRBV19 and TRBJ2-7, with a tentative D gene TRBD1 over 6 matching bases. Here the CDR3 is given as CASRARGHPPEEQYF. The nucleotide sequence reads TGTGCCAGTAGGGCCCGGGGACACCCTCCTGAGGAGCAGTACTTC.